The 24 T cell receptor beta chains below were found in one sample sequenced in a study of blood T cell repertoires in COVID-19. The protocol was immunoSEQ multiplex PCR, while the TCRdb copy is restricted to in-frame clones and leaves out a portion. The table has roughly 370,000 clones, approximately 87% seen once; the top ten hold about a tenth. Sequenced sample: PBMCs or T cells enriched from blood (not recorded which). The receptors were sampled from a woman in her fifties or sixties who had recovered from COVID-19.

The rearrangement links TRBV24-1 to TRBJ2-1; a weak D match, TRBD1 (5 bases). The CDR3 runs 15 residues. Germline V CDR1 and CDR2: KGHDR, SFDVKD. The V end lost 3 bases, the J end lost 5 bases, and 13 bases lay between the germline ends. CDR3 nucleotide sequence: TGTGCCACCAGTGATACCTCCGACAGTCACAATGAGCAGTTCTTC. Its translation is CATSDTSDSHNEQFF.

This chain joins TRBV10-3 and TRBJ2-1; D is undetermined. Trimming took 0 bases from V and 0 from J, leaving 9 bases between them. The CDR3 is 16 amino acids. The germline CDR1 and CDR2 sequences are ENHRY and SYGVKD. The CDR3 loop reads CAISESEASSYNEQFF. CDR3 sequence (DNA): TGTGCCATCAGTGAGTCAGAAGCTAGCTCCTACAATGAGCAGTTCTTC.

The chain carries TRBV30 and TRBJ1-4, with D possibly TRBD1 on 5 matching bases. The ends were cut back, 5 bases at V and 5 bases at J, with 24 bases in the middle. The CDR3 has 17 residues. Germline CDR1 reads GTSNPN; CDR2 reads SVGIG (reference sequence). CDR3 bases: TGTGCCTGGGATAGGCGGTCCCAAAGGGGCCGAAATGAAAAACTGTTTTTT. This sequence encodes CAWDRRSQRGRNEKLFF.

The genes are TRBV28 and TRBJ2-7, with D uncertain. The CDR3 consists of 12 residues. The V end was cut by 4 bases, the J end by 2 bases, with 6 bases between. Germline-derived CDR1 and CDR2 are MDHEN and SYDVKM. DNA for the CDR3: TGTGCCAGCAGTTCCGAGACCTACGAGCAGTACTTC. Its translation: CASSSETYEQYF.

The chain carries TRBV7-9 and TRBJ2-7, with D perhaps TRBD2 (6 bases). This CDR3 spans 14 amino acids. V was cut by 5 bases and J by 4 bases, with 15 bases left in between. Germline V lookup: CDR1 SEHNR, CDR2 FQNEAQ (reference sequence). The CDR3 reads CASSTSTGVYEQYF. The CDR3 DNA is TGTGCCAGCAGCACTTCTACGGGGGTATACGAGCAGTACTTC.

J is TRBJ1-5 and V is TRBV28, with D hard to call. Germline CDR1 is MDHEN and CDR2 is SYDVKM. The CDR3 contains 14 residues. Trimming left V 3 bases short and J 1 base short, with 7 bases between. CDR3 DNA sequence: TGTGCCAGCAGTTTGGAGGGCAGCAATCAGCCCCAGCATTTT. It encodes CASSLEGSNQPQHF. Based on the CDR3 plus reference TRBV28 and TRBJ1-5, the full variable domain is DVKVTQSSRYLVKRTGEKVFLECVQDMDHENMFWYRQDPGLGLRLIYFSYDVKMKEKGDIPEGYSVSREKKERFSLILESASTNQTSMYLCASSLEGSNQPQHFGDGTRLSIL.

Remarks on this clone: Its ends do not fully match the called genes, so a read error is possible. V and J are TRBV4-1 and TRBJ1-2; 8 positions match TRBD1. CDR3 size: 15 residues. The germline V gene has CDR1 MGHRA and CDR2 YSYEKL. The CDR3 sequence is CASTQETGENYGYTF. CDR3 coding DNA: TGCGCCAGCACCCAAGAGACAGGGGAGAACTATGGCTACACCTTC.

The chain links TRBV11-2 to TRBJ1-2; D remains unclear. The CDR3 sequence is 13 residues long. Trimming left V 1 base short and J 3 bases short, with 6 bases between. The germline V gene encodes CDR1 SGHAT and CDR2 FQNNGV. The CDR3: CASSLAPDYGYTF. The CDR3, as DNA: TGTGCCAGCAGCTTAGCCCCCGACTATGGCTACACCTTC.

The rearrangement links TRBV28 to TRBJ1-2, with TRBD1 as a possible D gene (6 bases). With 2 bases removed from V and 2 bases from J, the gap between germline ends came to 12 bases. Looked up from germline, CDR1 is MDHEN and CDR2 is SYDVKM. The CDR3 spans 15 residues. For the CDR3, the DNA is TGTGCCAGCAGTTTAGTAGGCAGGGGAAACTATGGCTACACCTTC. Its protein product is CASSLVGRGNYGYTF.

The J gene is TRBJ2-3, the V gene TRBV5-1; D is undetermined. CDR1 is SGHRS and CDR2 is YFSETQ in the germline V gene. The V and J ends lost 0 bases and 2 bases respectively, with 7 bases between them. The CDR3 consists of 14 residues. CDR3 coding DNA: TGCGCCAGCAGCTTGGTTCAGGCCACAGATACGCAGTATTTT. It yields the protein CASSLVQATDTQYF.

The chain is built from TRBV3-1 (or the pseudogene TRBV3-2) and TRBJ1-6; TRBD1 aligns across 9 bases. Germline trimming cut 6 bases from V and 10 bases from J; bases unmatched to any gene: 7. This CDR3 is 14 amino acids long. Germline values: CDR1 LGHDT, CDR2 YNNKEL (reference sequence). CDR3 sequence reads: CASRHGTGISPLHF. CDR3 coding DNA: TGTGCCAGCAGACACGGGACAGGGATCTCACCCCTCCACTTT.

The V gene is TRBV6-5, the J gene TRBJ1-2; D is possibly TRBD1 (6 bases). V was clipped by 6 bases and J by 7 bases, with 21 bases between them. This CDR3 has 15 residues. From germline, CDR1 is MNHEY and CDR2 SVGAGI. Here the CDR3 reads CASRRQGSQLLGYTF. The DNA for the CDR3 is TGTGCCAGCAGGCGGCAGGGGTCCCAGCTACTTGGCTACACCTTC.

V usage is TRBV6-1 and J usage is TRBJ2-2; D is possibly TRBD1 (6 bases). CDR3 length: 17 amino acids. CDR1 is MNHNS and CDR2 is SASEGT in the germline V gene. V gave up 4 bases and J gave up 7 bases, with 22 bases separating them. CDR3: CASSVSSLGLDSGELFF. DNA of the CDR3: TGTGCCAGCAGTGTATCGAGTCTAGGACTGGACAGCGGGGAGCTGTTTTTT.

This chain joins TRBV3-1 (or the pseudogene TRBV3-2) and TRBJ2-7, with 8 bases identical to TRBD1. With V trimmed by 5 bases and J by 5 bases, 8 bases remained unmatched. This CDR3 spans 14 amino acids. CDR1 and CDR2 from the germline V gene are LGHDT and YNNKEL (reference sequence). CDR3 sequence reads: CASSDRDRTDEQYF. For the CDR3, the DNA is TGTGCCAGCAGCGACCGGGACAGGACGGACGAGCAGTACTTC.

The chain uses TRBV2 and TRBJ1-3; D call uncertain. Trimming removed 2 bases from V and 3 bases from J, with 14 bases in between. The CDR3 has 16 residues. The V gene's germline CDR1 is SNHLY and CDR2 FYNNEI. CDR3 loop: CASSELSPAFGNTIYF. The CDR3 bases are TGTGCCAGCAGTGAACTTAGTCCAGCGTTTGGAAACACCATATATTTT.

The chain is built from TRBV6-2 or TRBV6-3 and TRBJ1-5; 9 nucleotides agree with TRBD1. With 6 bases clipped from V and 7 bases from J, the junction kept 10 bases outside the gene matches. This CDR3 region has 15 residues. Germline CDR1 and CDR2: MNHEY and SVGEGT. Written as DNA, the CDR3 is TGTGCCAGCAGCCAGGGACAGGGTGGGTTCCAGCCCCAGCATTTT. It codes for CASSQGQGGFQPQHF.

CDR3 sequence reads: CSVRTGETQYF. DNA for the CDR3: TGCAGCGTGAGAACCGGGGAGACCCAGTACTTC. The chain is built from TRBV29-1 and TRBJ2-5; D is ambiguous. CDR3 length equals 11 residues. V lost 6 bases, J lost 5 bases, and 10 bases lay in between. The germline CDR1 and CDR2 sequences are SQVTM and ANQGSEA.

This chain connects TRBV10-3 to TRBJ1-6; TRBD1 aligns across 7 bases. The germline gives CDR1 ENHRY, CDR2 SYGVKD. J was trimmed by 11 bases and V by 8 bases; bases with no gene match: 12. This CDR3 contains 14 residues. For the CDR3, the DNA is TGTGCCATCGGTTCAACAGGGGCGGGGACACCCCTCCACTTT. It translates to CAIGSTGAGTPLHF.

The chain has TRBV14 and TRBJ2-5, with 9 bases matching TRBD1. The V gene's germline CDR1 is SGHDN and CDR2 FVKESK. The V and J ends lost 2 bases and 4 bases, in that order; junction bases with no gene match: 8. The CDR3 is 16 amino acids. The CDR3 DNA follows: TGTGCCAGCAGCCAACCGGGACAGGGTTGGCGAGAGACCCAGTACTTC. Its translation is CASSQPGQGWRETQYF. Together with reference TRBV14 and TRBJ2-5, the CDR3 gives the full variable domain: EAGVTQFPSHSVIEKGQTVTLRCDPISGHDNLYWYRRVMGKEIKFLLHFVKESKQDESGMPNNRFLAERTGGTYSTLKVQPAELEDSGVYFCASSQPGQGWRETQYFGPGTRLLVL.

CDR3 bases: TGTGCCAGACGAGAAGAGACCCAGTACTTC. This gives the protein CARREETQYF. This chain uses TRBV5-3 with TRBJ2-5; D is unclear. TRBV5-3 is placed among ORFs of uncertain function. The V end was cut by 7 bases, the J end by 3 bases, with 4 bases between. The CDR3 length is 10 residues.

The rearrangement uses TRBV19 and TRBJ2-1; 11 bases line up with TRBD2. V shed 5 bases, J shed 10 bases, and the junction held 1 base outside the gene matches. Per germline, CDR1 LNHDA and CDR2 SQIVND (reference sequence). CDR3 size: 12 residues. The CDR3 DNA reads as TGTGCCAGTAGTGGGACTAGCGGCGAGCAGTTCTTC. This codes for CASSGTSGEQFF.

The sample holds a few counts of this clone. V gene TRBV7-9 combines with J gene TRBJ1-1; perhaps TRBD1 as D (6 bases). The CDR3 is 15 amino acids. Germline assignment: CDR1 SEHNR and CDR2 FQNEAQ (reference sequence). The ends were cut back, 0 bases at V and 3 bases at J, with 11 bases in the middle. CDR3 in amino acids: CASSLATGWYTEAFF. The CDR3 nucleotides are TGTGCCAGCAGCTTAGCCACAGGGTGGTACACTGAAGCTTTCTTT.

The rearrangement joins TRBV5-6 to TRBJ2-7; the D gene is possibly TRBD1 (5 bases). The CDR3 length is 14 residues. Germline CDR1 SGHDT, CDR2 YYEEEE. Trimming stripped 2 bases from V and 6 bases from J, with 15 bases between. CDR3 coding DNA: TGTGCCAGCAGCTTCGGCCAGGGATTGGGCGAGCAGTACTTC. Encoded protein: CASSFGQGLGEQYF.

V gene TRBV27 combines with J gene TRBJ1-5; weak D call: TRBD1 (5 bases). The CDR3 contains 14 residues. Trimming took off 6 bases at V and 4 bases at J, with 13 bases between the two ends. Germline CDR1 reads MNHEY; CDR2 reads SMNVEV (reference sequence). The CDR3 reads CASRLTGLNQPQHF. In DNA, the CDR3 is TGTGCCAGCAGATTAACAGGCCTTAATCAGCCCCAGCATTTT.